The 7 T cell receptor beta chains below come from one sample, sequenced in a study of cytomegalovirus exposure and HLA in healthy donors. PCR involved 60 Vbeta and 13 Jbeta primers. Sequencing was performed with immunoSEQ multiplex PCR; in TCRdb, only in-frame clones are kept and a portion is missing. The sample contains 100,000 to 150,000 clones, over 70% of which appear only once. The sequencing input was PBMCs. The receptor source for this set is a woman aged 35 to 49 in good health and CMV-seronegative.

This chain joins TRBV11-2 and TRBJ1-4, with 7 bases identical to TRBD1. Germline assignment: CDR1 SGHAT and CDR2 FQNNGV. The V gene end was trimmed by 3 bases and the J gene end by 4 bases; junction bases not matched to a gene: 2. The CDR3 loop spans 14 amino acids. The CDR3 nucleotides read TGTGCCAGCAGCTTGAACAGGGGTAATGAAAAACTGTTTTTT. Its translation: CASSLNRGNEKLFF.

The rearrangement links TRBV11-2 to TRBJ1-1, with D maybe TRBD1 (6 bases). CDR3 length: 14 residues. Between the trimmed V and J ends, which lost 2 bases and 1 base, there was a span of 8 bases. Germline V gene lookup returns CDR1 SGHAT and CDR2 FQNNGV. The DNA for the CDR3 is TGTGCCAGCAGCTTAAACAGGGCGAACACTGAAGCTTTCTTT. It encodes CASSLNRANTEAFF.

The V gene is TRBV28, the J gene TRBJ1-6; 11 bases agree with TRBD1. The CDR3 sequence is 16 residues long. The trim removed 9 bases at V and 6 bases at J, leaving 10 bases unmatched. Germline assignment: CDR1 MDHEN and CDR2 SYDVKM. Here the CDR3 DNA reads TGTGCCAGTCTGGGAGGGGACAGGGGGTTTAATTCACCCCTCCACTTT. It is translated as CASLGGDRGFNSPLHF.

This clone was seen only a few times. This CDR3 is CASSLAAGEHTEAFF. DNA of the CDR3: TGCGCCAGCAGCTTGGCGGCAGGGGAGCATACTGAAGCTTTCTTT. The chain combines TRBV5-1 with TRBJ1-1, with a weak D call TRBD1 (6 bases). The CDR3 loop spans 15 amino acids. Trimming left V 0 bases short and J 5 bases short, with 14 bases between. Germline V gene sequence: CDR1 SGHRS, CDR2 YFSETQ. Using reference TRBV5-1 and TRBJ1-1 for the parts outside the CDR3, the full variable domain is KAGVTQTPRYLIKTRGQQVTLSCSPISGHRSVSWYQQTPGQGLQFLFEYFSETQRNKGNFPGRFSGRQFSNSRSEMNVSTLELGDSALYLCASSLAAGEHTEAFFGQGTRLTVV.

The chain uses TRBV10-3 and TRBJ1-5; 7 bases fit TRBD1. Germline CDR1 ENHRY, CDR2 SYGVKD. The CDR3 loop spans 15 amino acids. Unmatched junction bases numbered 7, after V lost 4 bases and J lost 4 bases. CDR3 sequence (DNA): TGTGCCATCAGTGGGCAGGGGGGTATAAATCAGCCCCAGCATTTT. It encodes CAISGQGGINQPQHF.

This clone has only one observation. The V and J genes are TRBV7-2 and TRBJ2-5; D possibly corresponds to TRBD2 (5 bases). The CDR3 is made up of 14 amino acids. Germline V gene lookup returns CDR1 SGHTA and CDR2 FQGNSA. With 6 bases removed from V and 1 base from J, the gap between germline ends came to 12 bases. CDR3: CASRLTGLQETQYF. CDR3 DNA sequence: TGTGCCAGCAGGTTGACCGGACTCCAAGAGACCCAGTACTTC.

The rearrangement joins TRBV5-1 to TRBJ1-3, with D tentatively TRBD1 (6 bases). The CDR3 extends over 16 amino acids. The V and J ends lost 4 bases and 2 bases respectively, with 16 bases between them. The germline V gene has CDR1 SGHRS and CDR2 YFSETQ. The DNA for the CDR3 is TGCGCCAGCAGCCCCTCGCCAACAGGGCCTGGAAACACCATATATTTT. The encoded protein is CASSPSPTGPGNTIYF.